These 21 T cell receptor beta chains share one sample of origin, sequenced in a study of blood T cell repertoires in COVID-19. The method was immunoSEQ multiplex PCR; TCRdb's version includes in-frame clones alone and lacks a portion of them. The data show 200,000 to 250,000 clones, about 90% seen once. Sequenced sample: peripheral blood. Every receptor here comes from a woman aged 45-65 years with acute or convalescent COVID-19.

J is TRBJ2-3 and V is TRBV29-1; 10 nucleotides align to TRBD2. The V gene's germline CDR1 is SQVTM and CDR2 ANQGSEA. This CDR3 is built from 14 residues. The V gene end was trimmed by 4 bases and the J gene end by 2 bases; junction bases not matched to a gene: 3. The CDR3 DNA follows: TGCAGCGTTGCTAGCGGGAGTACCACAGATACGCAGTATTTT. Encoded protein: CSVASGSTTDTQYF.

This sequence joins TRBV2 and TRBJ1-1; weak D call: TRBD1 (6 bases). CDR1 and CDR2 from the germline V gene are SNHLY and FYNNEI. The CDR3 contains 14 residues. Trimming took off 10 bases at V and 0 bases at J, with 15 bases between the two ends. CDR3 DNA: TGTGCCACCAACCAACAGGGAATGAACACTGAAGCTTTCTTT. Translated: CATNQQGMNTEAFF.

The V call is TRBV7-7, the J call TRBJ2-5, with D unclear. V gave up 1 base and J gave up 5 bases, with 11 bases separating them. The CDR3 has 14 residues. Germline V CDR1 and CDR2: SSHAT, FNYEAQ (reference sequence). This CDR3 reads CASSLVGRRETQYF. In DNA form, the CDR3 reads TGTGCCAGCAGCTTAGTGGGCAGACGGGAGACCCAGTACTTC.

This clone has only one observation. The chain carries TRBV19 and TRBJ2-1; 12 bases match TRBD2. V lost 9 bases and J lost 6; bases outside the gene matches: 3. Germline CDR1 reads LNHDA; CDR2 reads SQIVND (reference sequence). This CDR3 spans 13 amino acids. CDR3 DNA sequence: TGTGCCAGCGGGACTAGCGGGCTCAATGAGCAGTTCTTC. Protein: CASGTSGLNEQFF.

V gene TRBV30 combines with J gene TRBJ1-5; possibly TRBD1 for D (6 bases). The CDR3 sequence is 11 residues long. CDR1 is GTSNPN, CDR2 SVGIG, per germline (reference sequence). Trimming removed 3 bases from V and 13 bases from J, with 13 bases in between. CDR3 loop: CAWSITGPQHF. DNA of the CDR3: TGTGCCTGGAGCATAACAGGGCCGCAGCATTTT.

The V and J genes are TRBV5-6 and TRBJ1-5; TRBD1 matches at 8 bases. V shed 4 bases and J 7 bases; nucleotides not matched to a gene: 7. The V gene's germline CDR1 is SGHDT and CDR2 YYEEEE. The CDR3 has 14 amino acids. The CDR3 protein is CASSPRGLGQPQHF. CDR3 DNA: TGTGCCAGCAGCCCCAGGGGGCTTGGGCAGCCCCAGCATTTT.

The chain employs TRBV30 and TRBJ2-5; 12 nucleotides agree with TRBD2. Looked up from germline, CDR1 is GTSNPN and CDR2 is SVGIG (reference sequence). The CDR3 totals 17 residues. J was trimmed by 2 bases and V by 1 base; bases with no gene match: 8. CDR3 amino acids: CAWSAGLAGGMQETQYF. The DNA for the CDR3 is TGTGCCTGGAGTGCCGGGCTAGCGGGGGGGATGCAAGAGACCCAGTACTTC.

The genes are TRBV2 and TRBJ2-1; 11 nucleotides agree with TRBD2. Germline V gene data show CDR1 as SNHLY and CDR2 as FYNNEI. V trimming: 7 bases; J trimming: 7 bases; junction bases outside the gene matches: 9. The CDR3 is 15 residues long. The CDR3 spells CASKTSGSGVNEQFF. CDR3 DNA sequence: TGTGCCAGCAAAACTAGCGGGAGTGGGGTAAATGAGCAGTTCTTC.

V usage is TRBV21-1 and J usage is TRBJ1-5. TRBV21-1 constitutes a pseudogene. The CDR3 is made up of 16 amino acids. CDR3 bases: TGTGCCAGCACCAAAAAATCCGGGAGGCGCAATCAGCCCCAGCATTTT. It encodes CASTKKSGRRNQPQHF.

The chain links TRBV13 to TRBJ2-1; the D is unclear. Germline V gives CDR1 PRHDT, CDR2 FYEKMQ (reference sequence). V lost 0 bases to trimming and J lost 0 bases, with 6 bases between them. CDR3 length: 15 residues. The DNA of the CDR3 is TGTGCCAGCAGCTTAGGGGTTAGCTCCTACAATGAGCAGTTCTTC. As protein: CASSLGVSSYNEQFF. The variable domain in full, completed from reference TRBV13 and TRBJ2-1, reads AAGVIQSPRHLIKEKRETATLKCYPIPRHDTVYWYQQGPGQDPQFLISFYEKMQSDKGSIPDRFSAQQFSDYHSELNMSSLELGDSALYFCASSLGVSSYNEQFFGPGTRLTVL.

The chain carries TRBV7-2 and TRBJ1-6; D is ambiguous. Germline V gene lookup returns CDR1 SGHTA and CDR2 FQGNSA. Trimming removed 7 bases from V and 7 bases from J, with 17 bases in between. This CDR3 is built from 15 residues. The CDR3 protein is CASIPWANANSPLHF. CDR3 in DNA: TGTGCCAGCATCCCCTGGGCCAATGCGAATTCACCCCTCCACTTT.

This chain links TRBV5-4 with TRBJ2-2; the D is unclear. CDR3 length: 16 amino acids. Germline V gene lookup returns CDR1 SGHNT and CDR2 YYREEE (reference sequence). The ends were cut back, 2 bases at V and 2 bases at J, with 13 bases in the middle. The CDR3 bases are TGTGCCAGCAGCTTATTCATCGGTGGTAACACCGGGGAGCTGTTTTTT. It is translated as CASSLFIGGNTGELFF.

The chain recombines TRBV7-8 with TRBJ1-5, with a tentative D call TRBD1 (5 bases). Trimming shortened V by 5 bases and J by 0 bases, and 14 bases separated the two germline ends. Germline loops: CDR1 SGHVS, CDR2 FQNEAQ. The CDR3 covers 16 residues. The DNA for the CDR3 is TGTGCCAGCAGCCATTTAGTAGGACATAGCAATCAGCCCCAGCATTTT. Protein product: CASSHLVGHSNQPQHF.

The chain employs TRBV30 and TRBJ2-4, with TRBD1 matching 7 bases. Germline CDR1 is GTSNPN and CDR2 is SVGIG (reference sequence). This CDR3 comprises 15 residues. The V segment lost 4 bases and the J segment 0 bases; nucleotides outside the gene matches: 6. The CDR3 coding sequence is TGTGCCTGGAATACAGGGGCACTAGCCAAAAACATTCAGTACTTC. It codes for CAWNTGALAKNIQYF.

V gene TRBV7-2 combines with J gene TRBJ1-1; no definite D call. Trimming shortened V by 1 base and J by 2 bases, and 8 bases separated the two germline ends. Germline V CDR1 and CDR2: SGHTA, FQGNSA. The CDR3 has 14 amino acids. The CDR3: CASSLGSVNTEAFF. The CDR3 DNA reads as TGTGCCAGCAGCTTAGGTTCTGTAAACACTGAAGCTTTCTTT. The complete variable domain, with remaining parts taken from reference TRBV7-2 and TRBJ1-1, reads GAGVSQSPSNKVTEKGKDVELRCDPISGHTALYWYRQSLGQGLEFLIYFQGNSAPDKSGLPSDRFSAERTGGSVSTLTIQRTQQEDSAVYLCASSLGSVNTEAFFGQGTRLTVV.

The chain employs TRBV7-9 and TRBJ1-2; weak D call: TRBD1 (5 bases). Germline values: CDR1 SEHNR, CDR2 FQNEAQ (reference sequence). CDR3 length: 15 amino acids. V lost 5 bases and J lost 3, with 16 bases in between. CDR3 sequence: CASSPEGGVHYGYTF. CDR3 bases: TGTGCCAGCAGCCCCGAGGGAGGGGTCCACTATGGCTACACCTTC.

The chain employs TRBV30 and TRBJ1-2, with D tentatively TRBD1 (6 bases). Germline V CDR1 and CDR2: GTSNPN, SVGIG (reference sequence). V was trimmed by 3 bases and J by 4 bases, leaving 15 bases between them. The CDR3 loop spans 14 amino acids. The CDR3 nucleotides read TGTGCCTGGAGGATAGGGGGGGAAGTCTATGGCTACACCTTC. This encodes CAWRIGGEVYGYTF.

This clone was picked up one time. The rearrangement links TRBV12-5 to TRBJ2-7; 8 bases match TRBD1. CDR3 length: 17 residues. Germline V lookup: CDR1 LGHNT, CDR2 FRNRAP. The V and J ends lost 1 base and 3 bases, in that order; junction bases with no gene match: 11. Here the CDR3 DNA reads TGTGCTAGTGGTTTGGAATACGACGGGACAGGCCGCTACGAGCAGTACTTC. It specifies CASGLEYDGTGRYEQYF.

The chain joins TRBV11-2 to TRBJ2-7; D is uncertain. Trimming stripped 5 bases from V and 6 bases from J, with 20 bases between. Germline V gene data show CDR1 as SGHAT and CDR2 as FQNNGV. The CDR3 has 15 residues. The CDR3 protein is CASSPPTAALLEQYF. In DNA, the CDR3 is TGTGCCAGCAGCCCTCCTACAGCAGCCCTCCTCGAGCAGTACTTC.

The genes are TRBV4-1 and TRBJ2-7, with 10 bases fitting TRBD1. The CDR3 is made up of 16 amino acids. J gave up 5 bases and V 0 bases, and 7 bases lay outside the gene matches. Germline V gene lookup returns CDR1 MGHRA and CDR2 YSYEKL. The CDR3 protein is CASSQDLGTGADEQYF. The CDR3 DNA reads TGCGCCAGCAGCCAAGACCTGGGGACAGGGGCCGACGAGCAGTACTTC.

V gene TRBV14 combines with J gene TRBJ1-1, with 10 bases matching TRBD1. The trim removed 4 bases at V and 6 bases at J, leaving 14 bases unmatched. Per the germline V gene, CDR1 is SGHDN and CDR2 is FVKESK. The CDR3 has 17 residues. The CDR3 DNA sequence: TGTGCCAGCAGCCCTTACCGGACAGGGGGGGGGAGCTCTGAAGCTTTCTTT. This gives the protein CASSPYRTGGGSSEAFF.